The entry below describes one T cell receptor (beta chain). Its antigen is unknown. The sample belongs to a study of glioma-infiltrating T cells. Study-wide background: Glioblastomas were WHO grade IV, sampled at first diagnosis; low-grade were grade II. Study-wide results and limits: Gliomas, especially low-grade, showed above-expected tissue-blood divergence; non-neoplastic patients showed below. A blood CDR3 motif signature was depleted in highly divergent patients.

Using RNA template, CDR3s of TCR alpha and beta were amplified with iRepertoire arm-PCR. For one-step reverse transcription and amplification, 100-400 ng of tissue mRNA or PBMC total RNA was used. Each CDR3 protein is one row after TCRdb ran MiXCR on the multiplex PCR reads. The sample shows fewer than 500,000 distinct CDR3 sequences, about two fifths of them seen only once. Sample: glioma tissue, nonneoplastic brain tissue, or PBMCs (not recorded which). The receptor's source is a human donor with low-grade glioma or glioblastoma, undergoing nonglioma brain surgery, or in good health (not recorded which).

The CDR3 DNA follows: TGCGCCAGCAGCCAAGGTGGACAGGGGGGGTACGAGCAGTACTTC. Protein: CASSQGGQGGYEQYF. J is TRBJ2-7 and V is TRBV4-1, with TRBD1 identical over 10 bases. CDR1 is MGHRA and CDR2 is YSYEKL in the germline V gene. CDR3 length equals 15 residues. J lost 4 bases, V lost 1 base, and 4 bases had no gene match.